Shown below are 16 T cell receptor beta chains from a single sample sequenced in a study of cytomegalovirus exposure and HLA in healthy donors. The primer mix had 60 Vbeta and 13 Jbeta primers. This table comes from immunoSEQ multiplex PCR, and its TCRdb copy is limited to in-frame clones, with some not included. In the table there are approximately 210,000 clones, around 76% of which are singletons. Sequenced material: PBMCs. The source of these receptors is a man in his forties in good health and CMV-seropositive.

The genes are TRBV5-1 and TRBJ2-7, with D possibly being TRBD1 (6 bases). The CDR3 has 15 amino acids. Germline V lookup: CDR1 SGHRS, CDR2 YFSETQ. The V end was cut by 1 base, the J end by 5 bases, with 16 bases between. The chain's CDR3 is CASSLIWDTLDEQYF. The CDR3 coding sequence is TGCGCCAGCAGCTTGATCTGGGACACCCTCGACGAGCAGTACTTC.

Only a few counts were recorded for this clone. The rearrangement uses TRBV30 and TRBJ2-4; 7 nucleotides align to TRBD1. This CDR3 region has 17 residues. Germline CDR1 is GTSNPN and CDR2 is SVGIG (reference sequence). Trimming cost V 3 bases and J 0 bases; bases outside gene matches: 11. The CDR3 DNA is TGTGCCTGGAGCGTGTACATAGGGGGCGAAGCCAAAAACATTCAGTACTTC. Translated: CAWSVYIGGEAKNIQYF.

This CDR3 reads CASSPNTDTQYF. The CDR3, as DNA: TGCGCCAGCAGCCCTAACACAGATACGCAGTATTTT. The chain couples TRBV5-1 to TRBJ2-3; D is undetermined. CDR1 SGHRS and CDR2 YFSETQ come from the germline V gene. There are 12 residues in the CDR3. V was cut by 4 bases and J by 2 bases, with 5 bases left in between.

This clone was detected only a few times. The chain combines TRBV5-4 with TRBJ2-6; tentatively, D is TRBD1 (6 bases). V shed 5 bases and J shed 1 base, with 10 bases lying between them. Per the germline V gene, CDR1 is SGHNT and CDR2 is YYREEE (reference sequence). The CDR3 is made up of 15 amino acids. As DNA, the CDR3 is TGTGCCAGCAGGAAGGGGGAGTCTGGGGCCAACGTCCTGACTTTC. It yields the protein CASRKGESGANVLTF.

This clone has more than one count but fewer than ten. V is TRBV10-2 and J is TRBJ1-1, with no clear D. CDR1 WSHSY and CDR2 SAAADI come from the germline V gene. The ends were cut back, 0 bases at V and 5 bases at J, with 7 bases in the middle. The CDR3 totals 13 residues. CDR3 amino acids: CASSESAGTEAFF. DNA for the CDR3: TGCGCCAGCAGTGAGTCTGCGGGTACTGAAGCTTTCTTT.

The chain uses TRBV27 and TRBJ2-1, with 8 bases aligning to TRBD2. Trimming at V came to 5 bases and at J to 3 bases, leaving 15 bases not matched to a gene. This CDR3 comprises 18 residues. CDR1 and CDR2 (germline): MNHEY, SMNVEV (reference sequence). The CDR3 sequence: CASSTTSGASGYYNEQFF. In DNA, the CDR3 is TGTGCCAGCAGTACCACTTCGGGAGCTAGCGGGTACTACAATGAGCAGTTCTTC.

V gene TRBV12-5 combines with J gene TRBJ2-5, with 13 bases that match TRBD2. V lost 1 base to trimming and J lost 4 bases; unmatched junction nucleotides: 3. CDR1 is LGHNT, CDR2 FRNRAP, per germline. The CDR3 has 16 amino acids. The CDR3 protein is CASGLGTSGRGETQYF. The CDR3 DNA sequence: TGTGCTAGTGGTTTGGGGACTAGCGGGAGAGGAGAGACCCAGTACTTC. Looking up the rest from reference TRBV12-5 and TRBJ2-5 gives the full variable domain: DARVTQTPRHKVTEMGQEVTMRCQPILGHNTVFWYRQTMMQGLELLAYFRNRAPLDDSGMPKDRFSAEMPDATLATLKIQPSEPRDSAVYFCASGLGTSGRGETQYFGPGTRLLVL.

The J gene is TRBJ2-6, the V gene TRBV27; maybe TRBD1 (5 bases). CDR1 and CDR2 from the germline V gene are MNHEY and SMNVEV (reference sequence). The CDR3 runs to 17 residues. V was clipped by 5 bases and J by 0 bases, with 14 bases between them. For the CDR3, the DNA is TGTGCCAGCAGTATGACAGCTCCCATCTCTGGGGCCAACGTCCTGACTTTC. Translation: CASSMTAPISGANVLTF.

The gene calls are TRBV6-5 and TRBJ1-1; 9 bases fit TRBD1. The V gene end was trimmed by 7 bases and the J gene end by 5 bases; junction bases not matched to a gene: 8. There are 14 residues in the CDR3. Germline loops: CDR1 MNHEY, CDR2 SVGAGI. This chain's CDR3 is CASNKDRGKTEAFF. The CDR3 nucleotides read TGTGCCAGCAACAAGGACAGGGGAAAAACTGAAGCTTTCTTT.

CDR3 loop: CASSVGGLQETQYF. CDR3 sequence (DNA): TGTGCCAGCAGCGTAGGTGGACTTCAAGAGACCCAGTACTTC. The chain recombines TRBV9 with TRBJ2-5; D possibly corresponds to TRBD2 (5 bases). The CDR3 totals 14 residues. Germline V CDR1 and CDR2: SGDLS, YYNGEE. Trimming cost V 0 bases and J 2 bases, with 8 bases left between them.

CDR3 bases: TGTGCCAGCAGTGTGGGGACAGGGGGTCAGCCCCAGCATTTT. Protein product: CASSVGTGGQPQHF. The chain links TRBV6-1 to TRBJ1-5, with 11 positions matching TRBD1. Trimming removed 4 bases from V and 6 bases from J; junction bases left unmatched: 2. The CDR3 is made up of 14 amino acids. Germline V gene data show CDR1 as MNHNS and CDR2 as SASEGT.

This clone was found once. J is TRBJ1-1 and V is TRBV5-4; no firm D call. CDR1 is SGHNT and CDR2 is YYREEE in the germline V gene (reference sequence). The CDR3 has 13 residues. V dropped 2 bases and J dropped 2 bases, with 7 bases sitting between them. CDR3 DNA sequence: TGTGCCAGCAGCTTAACAGATAACACTGAAGCTTTCTTT. Its protein is CASSLTDNTEAFF.

CDR3 in DNA: TGCGCCAGCACGGGACTAGCGGGAGTGGGTGAGCAGTTCTTC. Translation: CASTGLAGVGEQFF. This rearrangement joins TRBV5-1 to TRBJ2-1; TRBD2 matches 14 bases. The CDR3 spans 14 residues. V shed 6 bases, J shed 9 bases, and the junction held 5 bases outside the gene matches. Germline values: CDR1 SGHRS, CDR2 YFSETQ.

The gene calls are TRBV5-1 and TRBJ2-5; tentatively, D is TRBD1 (6 bases). V gave up 7 bases and J gave up 4 bases, with 17 bases separating them. This CDR3 has 14 amino acids. Germline assignment: CDR1 SGHRS and CDR2 YFSETQ. The CDR3 here is CASSATGTGETQYF. CDR3 coding DNA: TGCGCCAGCTCCGCCACAGGGACGGGAGAGACCCAGTACTTC.

The rearrangement uses TRBV19 and TRBJ1-5; weak D call: TRBD1 (5 bases). The germline V gene encodes CDR1 LNHDA and CDR2 SQIVND (reference sequence). CDR3 size: 14 residues. The V end was cut by 5 bases, the J end by 2 bases, with 10 bases between. Here the CDR3 DNA reads TGTGCCAGTAGTTTCACAGGTGGCAATCAGCCCCAGCATTTT. This encodes CASSFTGGNQPQHF.

The V and J genes are TRBV19 and TRBJ2-1; 10 nucleotides agree with TRBD2. This CDR3 has 15 amino acids. Germline-derived CDR1 and CDR2 are LNHDA and SQIVND (reference sequence). V shed 11 bases and J 2 bases; nucleotides not matched to a gene: 9. The CDR3 DNA follows: TGTGCCGCGAAACAGCGGGAGGGCCCCTACAATGAGCAGTTCTTC. This encodes CAAKQREGPYNEQFF.